Listed below are T cell receptor beta chains from one sample, sequenced in a study of shared clonotypes between healthy human individuals. Method: immunoSEQ multiplex PCR; TCRdb's copy keeps in-frame clones and lacks some. The table has about 960,000 clones, approximately 80% seen once; the top ten hold approximately 1.5%. The specimen was memory CD4+ T cells sorted from blood. The receptors were sampled from a man younger than 30 in good health. The CDR3 runs from the conserved cysteine through the conserved F or W. D genes are given only for firm matches. Rows may omit the clone size; those that give it use once, few, many or a size class.

>NA|NA|TRBV7-9|TRBJ1-4
CASSWRGLNEKLFF
TGTGCCAGCAGTTGGCGGGGATTAAATGAAAAACTGTTTTTT
>NA|NA|TRBV4-2|TRBJ2-1
CASSLSFDEQFF
TGTGCCAGCAGCCTGAGTTTCGATGAGCAGTTCTTC
>NA|NA|TRBV5-6|TRBJ1-3
CASSFMVAGSGNTIYF
TGTGCCAGCAGCTTTATGGTCGCGGGCTCTGGAAACACCATATATTTT
>NA|NA|TRBV28|TRBJ2-2
CASSPSKSGELFF
TGTGCCAGCAGTCCCTCAAAATCCGGGGAGCTGTTTTTT
>NA|NA|TRBV18|TRBJ2-3
CASSLRTESTDTQYF
TGTGCCAGCTCACTACGGACAGAGAGCACAGATACGCAGTATTTT
>NA|NA|TRBV6-6|TRBJ2-1
CASSQVVVSYNEQFF
TGTGCCAGCAGTCAGGTCGTAGTCTCCTACAATGAGCAGTTCTTC
>NA|TRBD1|TRBV10-3|TRBJ2-7
CATGQGADEQYF
TGTGCCACAGGACAGGGGGCAGACGAGCAGTACTTC
>NA|NA|TRBV5-1|TRBJ2-7
CASSLRVKSSYEQYF
TGCGCCAGCAGCCTGCGGGTCAAGAGCTCCTACGAGCAGTACTTC
>NA|TRBD2|TRBV19|TRBJ2-7
CASSMGLSGTSFYEQYF
TGTGCCAGTAGTATGGGTCTCTCCGGGACTAGCTTCTACGAGCAGTACTTC
>NA|TRBD1|TRBV5-1|TRBJ1-6
CASSSWTGGNSPLHF
TGCGCCAGCAGCAGTTGGACAGGGGGTAATTCACCCCTCCACTTT
>few|NA|TRBV2|TRBJ1-4
CASSEEVREKLFF
TGTGCCAGCAGTGAGGAGGTGCGGGAAAAACTGTTTTTT
>NA|TRBD2|TRBV5-1|TRBJ2-2
CASSILAGSLNTGELFF
TGCGCCAGCTCGATTTTAGCGGGATCCCTAAACACCGGGGAGCTGTTTTTT
>NA|NA|TRBV5-1|TRBJ1-2
CASSLDFDSSNYGYTF
TGCGCCAGCAGCTTGGACTTCGACAGCTCTAACTATGGCTACACCTTC
>NA|TRBD1|TRBV6-1|TRBJ1-1
CASSEADRGKAFF
TGTGCCAGCAGTGAAGCGGACAGGGGAAAAGCTTTCTTT
>few|TRBD1|TRBV18|TRBJ2-3
CASSNPPGTGETDTQYF
TGTGCCAGCTCTAACCCTCCCGGGACAGGGGAGACAGATACGCAGTATTTT
>NA|NA|TRBV7-2|TRBJ1-4
CASSLDAGLGDEKLFF
TGTGCCAGCAGCTTAGATGCGGGACTCGGTGACGAAAAACTGTTTTTT
>NA|NA|TRBV9|TRBJ1-2
CASRLTGGGGYTF
TGTGCCAGCAGGCTAACCGGTGGGGGTGGCTACACCTTC
>few|NA|TRBV10-1|TRBJ2-7
CASSESGSYEQYF
TGCGCCAGCAGTGAGTCGGGCAGCTACGAGCAGTACTTC
>NA|NA|TRBV5-4|TRBJ1-6
CASSLGGSWGTIGISPLHF
TGTGCCAGCAGCTTGGGGGGTTCATGGGGAACGATTGGCATTTCACCCCTCCACTTT
>NA|NA|TRBV6-1|TRBJ2-2
CASSERGNTGELFF
TGTGCCAGCAGTGAACGGGGAAACACCGGGGAGCTGTTTTTT
>NA|TRBD1|TRBV4-1|TRBJ1-5
CASSQEGDRVRPQHF
TGCGCCAGCAGCCAAGAAGGGGACAGGGTACGGCCCCAGCATTTT
>NA|TRBD1|TRBV9|TRBJ1-6
CASSVETGTGDSPLHF
TGTGCCAGCAGCGTAGAGACCGGGACAGGTGACTCACCCCTCCACTTT
>NA|TRBD2|TRBV5-3|TRBJ2-2
CARSWAGAGNMTGELFF
TGTGCCAGAAGCTGGGCCGGAGCGGGAAATATGACCGGGGAGCTGTTTTTT
>NA|TRBD1|TRBV7-2|TRBJ2-3
CASSLGQGKRDTQYF
TGTGCCAGCAGCTTAGGACAGGGAAAGAGAGATACGCAGTATTTT
>few|TRBD2|TRBV6-5|TRBJ2-7
CASSYYGVAGDEQYF
TGTGCCAGCAGTTACTACGGGGTAGCGGGAGACGAGCAGTACTTC
>NA|NA|TRBV2|TRBJ2-3
CASSEVRAGDTQYF
TGTGCCAGCAGTGAAGTGCGGGCGGGGGATACGCAGTATTTT
>NA|TRBD1|TRBV10-3|TRBJ1-5
CAISLTGGDPYSNQPQHF
TGTGCCATCAGCCTGACAGGGGGCGACCCTTATAGCAATCAGCCCCAGCATTTT
>NA|NA|TRBV15|TRBJ2-7
CATSRGTDEQYF
TGTGCCACCAGCAGAGGAACAGACGAGCAGTACTTC
>NA|NA|TRBV2|TRBJ1-2
CASMPPVRGGGYTF
TGTGCCAGCATGCCCCCTGTGCGCGGGGGTGGCTACACCTTC
>NA|NA|TRBV2|TRBJ2-2
CASREGPNTGELFF
TGTGCCAGCAGGGAGGGCCCCAACACCGGGGAGCTGTTTTTT
>NA|NA|TRBV28|TRBJ2-7
CASSYRGGYEQYF
TGTGCCAGCAGTTATCGCGGCGGCTACGAGCAGTACTTC
>NA|NA|TRBV7-2|TRBJ1-2
CASSLGYNGDYGYTF
TGTGCCAGCAGCTTAGGATATAACGGGGACTATGGCTACACCTTC
>NA|NA|TRBV27|TRBJ2-6
CASSLSTRIHSGANVLTF
TGTGCCAGCAGTTTATCGACAAGGATTCACTCTGGGGCCAACGTCCTGACTTTC
>NA|NA|TRBV5-1|TRBJ1-1
CASSLEQGNTEAFF
TGCGCCAGCAGCTTGGAACAGGGGAACACTGAAGCTTTCTTT
>NA|TRBD2|TRBV5-4|TRBJ2-1
CASSSRSGGAHNEQFF
TGTGCCAGCAGCTCCAGGAGCGGGGGGGCCCACAATGAGCAGTTCTTC
>few|NA|TRBV18|TRBJ1-1
CASSEQESSTEAFF
TGTGCCAGCTCAGAGCAGGAGTCGAGCACTGAAGCTTTCTTT
>NA|TRBD2|TRBV6-4|TRBJ2-7
CASAGLAGDKYEQYF
TGTGCCAGCGCCGGACTAGCGGGAGATAAATACGAGCAGTACTTC
>NA|TRBD1|TRBV7-9|TRBJ1-1
CASAGQGAEAFF
TGTGCCAGCGCGGGACAGGGCGCTGAAGCTTTCTTT
>few|TRBD2|TRBV5-6|TRBJ2-5
CASSARIGRGEETQYF
TGTGCCAGCAGCGCAAGAATCGGACGGGGGGAAGAGACCCAGTACTTC
>NA|NA|TRBV4-2|TRBJ1-2
CASSQEDAGYGYTF
TGTGCCAGCAGCCAAGAGGACGCGGGCTATGGCTACACCTTC
>NA|NA|TRBV15|TRBJ1-1
CATSRDPGNKNTEAFF
TGTGCCACCAGCAGAGATCCGGGGAACAAGAACACTGAAGCTTTCTTT
>once|NA|TRBV11-2|TRBJ1-4
CASSLGTKNEKLFF
TGTGCCAGCAGCTTAGGTACGAAGAATGAAAAACTGTTTTTT
>once|TRBD1|TRBV7-9|TRBJ2-3
CASSLGNTGGADTQYF
TGTGCCAGCAGCTTAGGGAACACAGGGGGCGCAGATACGCAGTATTTT
>NA|TRBD2|TRBV6-5|TRBJ2-2
CASTRGLAAPGELFF
TGTGCCAGCACCAGGGGACTAGCGGCCCCAGGGGAGCTGTTTTTT
>NA|TRBD1|TRBV6-6|TRBJ2-5
CASSSAGGLETQYF
TGTGCCAGCAGTTCGGCAGGGGGCTTAGAGACCCAGTACTTC
>NA|NA|TRBV18|TRBJ2-5
CASSPGGETQYF
TGTGCCAGCTCACCAGGCGGTGAGACCCAGTACTTC
>NA|NA|TRBV4-1|TRBJ2-5
CASSPGEVRETQYF
TGCGCCAGCAGCCCAGGGGAAGTTCGAGAGACCCAGTACTTC
>few|NA|TRBV9|TRBJ2-2
CASSDRRGGELFF
TGTGCCAGCAGCGACCGTCGGGGCGGGGAGCTGTTTTTT
>few|TRBD2|TRBV19|TRBJ2-7
CASSFTTGREQYF
TGTGCCAGTAGTTTCACGACCGGGAGGGAGCAGTACTTC
>NA|TRBD1|TRBV18|TRBJ2-1
CASSLGTGRLNEQFF
TGTGCCAGCTCCCTCGGGACAGGGAGGCTCAATGAGCAGTTCTTC
>NA|TRBD1|TRBV18|TRBJ1-6
CASSRGQLNSPLHF
TGTGCCAGCTCACGGGGACAGTTAAATTCACCCCTCCACTTT
>NA|NA|TRBV5-1|TRBJ1-1
CASTLTTGMNTEAFF
TGCGCCAGCACCCTCACGACAGGCATGAACACTGAAGCTTTCTTT
>NA|NA|TRBV11-1|TRBJ2-5
CASSNYGTRGETQYF
TGTGCCAGCAGCAATTACGGGACCCGTGGGGAGACCCAGTACTTC
>NA|TRBD2|TRBV5-4|TRBJ2-7
CASSPGRLAGFYEQYF
TGTGCCAGCAGCCCTGGTAGGCTAGCGGGATTCTACGAGCAGTACTTC
>NA|NA|TRBV9|TRBJ2-4
CASSPSPGGARDIQYF
TGTGCCAGCAGCCCTTCCCCGGGCGGCGCGAGGGACATTCAGTACTTC